These 28 T cell receptor beta chains were sequenced from one sample in a study of T cells in localized non-small cell lung cancer. Profiling relied on immunoSEQ multiplex PCR, and the TCRdb table lists in-frame clones only, not all of them. The data show tens of thousands of clones, roughly 86% seen once. The input for sequencing was PBMCs, taken before any cancer treatment. These receptors all come from a female donor with stage II lung adenocarcinoma.

J is TRBJ2-3 and V is TRBV12-5; D might be TRBD2 (6 bases). The CDR3 length is 16 residues. CDR1 and CDR2 from the germline V gene are LGHNT and FRNRAP. Between the trimmed V and J ends, which lost 7 bases and 0 bases, there was a span of 17 bases. In DNA form, the CDR3 reads TGTGCTAGTGCCCCCGGGGGTGCTAGAAGCACAGATACGCAGTATTTT. Translating it yields CASAPGGARSTDTQYF.

This clone was picked up one time. The chain joins TRBV5-6 to TRBJ1-1; a weak D match, TRBD1 (6 bases). The CDR3 covers 13 residues. The germline V and J ends were trimmed by 4 bases and 4 bases, with 11 bases remaining between them. Germline CDR1 reads SGHDT; CDR2 reads YYEEEE. CDR3 nucleotide sequence: TGTGCCAGCAGCGCGGGACAAATCACTGAAGCTTTCTTT. Its protein product is CASSAGQITEAFF.

This chain joins TRBV19 and TRBJ1-1; weak D call: TRBD1 (6 bases). Germline loops: CDR1 LNHDA, CDR2 SQIVND (reference sequence). The CDR3 contains 15 residues. Trimming shortened V by 2 bases and J by 0 bases, and 10 bases separated the two germline ends. CDR3 nucleotides: TGTGCCAGTAGTATACGGGGGGACATGAACACTGAAGCTTTCTTT. Protein: CASSIRGDMNTEAFF.

The chain uses TRBV5-1 and TRBJ1-2; 7 nucleotides align to TRBD1. CDR3 length: 14 amino acids. J lost 3 bases, V lost 3 bases, and 5 bases had no gene match. Germline values: CDR1 SGHRS, CDR2 YFSETQ. CDR3 bases: TGCGCCAGCAGCTCTCAGGGGGATCACTATGGCTACACCTTC. Amino acid sequence: CASSSQGDHYGYTF.

This clone was observed a single time. The chain carries TRBV18 and TRBJ1-2, with TRBD1 as a possible D gene (6 bases). Trimming left V 4 bases short and J 2 bases short, with 8 bases between. Germline V lookup: CDR1 KGHSH, CDR2 LQKENI. The CDR3 is 13 amino acids. CDR3: CASSLDSNYGYTF. The CDR3 DNA reads as TGTGCCAGCTCACTGGACAGCAACTATGGCTACACCTTC.

The chain couples TRBV6-1 to TRBJ2-2; D uncertain. This CDR3 is 15 amino acids long. Germline V lookup: CDR1 MNHNS, CDR2 SASEGT. V was pared by 0 bases and J by 4 bases, with 9 bases between. CDR3 DNA: TGTGCCAGCAGTGAAGCGGACGGATCCACCGGGGAGCTGTTTTTT. As protein: CASSEADGSTGELFF.

The chain combines TRBV19 with TRBJ2-7; the D call may be TRBD1 or TRBD2 (5 bases each). The V gene's germline CDR1 is LNHDA and CDR2 SQIVND (reference sequence). The CDR3 extends over 13 amino acids. V lost 3 bases and J lost 6, with 12 bases in between. The CDR3 region is CASSIAREREQYF. CDR3 DNA: TGTGCCAGTAGTATTGCCAGGGAGCGCGAGCAGTACTTC.

The chain couples TRBV10-2 to TRBJ2-7, with D perhaps matching TRBD2 (5 bases). Deletions cut 3 bases from V and 5 bases from J, with 23 bases between. The CDR3 covers 17 residues. Germline-derived CDR1 and CDR2 are WSHSY and SAAADI. The CDR3 region has the DNA TGCGCCAGCAGTGATCGGGGTTTTCGACTCGTGCCGGACGAGCAGTACTTC. Its translation is CASSDRGFRLVPDEQYF.

J is TRBJ1-2 and V is TRBV6-1; D call uncertain. Germline CDR1 reads MNHNS; CDR2 reads SASEGT. Trimming took off 7 bases at V and 1 base at J, with 10 bases between the two ends. The CDR3 contains 13 residues. CDR3 sequence reads: CASTPDGNYGYTF. The CDR3 coding sequence is TGTGCCAGCACCCCGGACGGTAACTATGGCTACACCTTC.

This clone was counted between two and nine times. The chain recombines TRBV30 with TRBJ1-1; 7 bases line up with TRBD1. The CDR3 runs to 15 residues. Germline trimming cut 0 bases from V and 1 base from J; bases unmatched to any gene: 5. Germline V CDR1 and CDR2: GTSNPN, SVGIG (reference sequence). CDR3 nucleotide sequence: TGTGCCTGGAGTGTAAAGGGGGCGAGGAACACTGAAGCTTTCTTT. Protein product: CAWSVKGARNTEAFF.

The chain recombines TRBV7-9 with TRBJ2-5; TRBD2 agrees at 11 bases. Per germline, CDR1 SEHNR and CDR2 FQNEAQ (reference sequence). The trim removed 5 bases at V and 3 bases at J, leaving 5 bases unmatched. The CDR3 extends over 15 amino acids. The CDR3 spells CASSRPGLAEETQYF. In DNA form, the CDR3 reads TGTGCCAGCAGCCGGCCGGGACTAGCGGAAGAGACCCAGTACTTC.

This clone appeared once. The chain recombines TRBV5-4 with TRBJ1-6; D may be TRBD1 (6 bases). CDR3 length: 17 residues. Germline CDR1 reads SGHNT; CDR2 reads YYREEE (reference sequence). Trimming stripped 4 bases from V and 6 bases from J, with 20 bases between. As DNA, the CDR3 is TGTGCCAGCAGCCAAGATCCACAGGGCGGCGGTAATTCACCCCTCCACTTT. Encoded protein: CASSQDPQGGGNSPLHF. The whole variable domain, filled in from reference TRBV5-4 and TRBJ1-6, reads ETGVTQSPTHLIKTRGQQVTLRCSSQSGHNTVSWYQQALGQGPQFIFQYYREEENGRGNFPPRFSGLQFPNYSSELNVNALELDDSALYLCASSQDPQGGGNSPLHFGNGTRLTVT.

The chain recombines TRBV10-3 with TRBJ1-4; 7 bases are shared with TRBD1. CDR1 and CDR2 (germline): ENHRY, SYGVKD. CDR3 length equals 14 residues. V gave up 5 bases and J gave up 5 bases; unmatched junction bases: 5. CDR3 amino acids: CAISPGRGNEKLFF. In DNA form, the CDR3 reads TGTGCCATCAGTCCCGGCAGGGGGAATGAAAAACTGTTTTTT.

The chain is built from TRBV5-6 and TRBJ1-3; D is perhaps TRBD1 (5 bases). The CDR3 runs to 15 residues. CDR1 is SGHDT and CDR2 is YYEEEE in the germline V gene. Between the trimmed V and J ends, which lost 3 bases and 0 bases, there was a span of 10 bases. CDR3 in DNA: TGTGCCAGCAGCTACCCAGGGTCCTCTGGAAACACCATATATTTT. Translation gives CASSYPGSSGNTIYF.

The chain employs TRBV19 and TRBJ2-6, with D tentatively TRBD1 or TRBD2 (5 bases each). Trimming removed 8 bases from V and 0 bases from J, with 14 bases in between. Per germline, CDR1 LNHDA and CDR2 SQIVND (reference sequence). The CDR3 extends over 16 amino acids. CDR3 sequence: CASSTSGTSGANVLTF. In nucleotides, the CDR3 is TGTGCCAGTTCCACCTCAGGGACCTCTGGGGCCAACGTCCTGACTTTC.

The J gene is TRBJ2-7, the V gene TRBV5-6; D uncertain. The CDR3 covers 15 residues. Germline V gene data show CDR1 as SGHDT and CDR2 as YYEEEE. Trimming took off 1 base at V and 1 base at J, with 12 bases between the two ends. The CDR3 protein is CASSLNAAKSYEQYF. For the CDR3, the DNA is TGTGCCAGCAGCTTGAATGCGGCCAAATCCTACGAGCAGTACTTC. The whole variable domain, filled in from reference TRBV5-6 and TRBJ2-7, reads DAGVTQSPTHLIKTRGQQVTLRCSPKSGHDTVSWYQQALGQGPQFIFQYYEEEERQRGNFPDRFSGHQFPNYSSELNVNALLLGDSALYLCASSLNAAKSYEQYFGPGTRLTVT.

This clone was found a few times. The V gene is TRBV9, the J gene TRBJ1-1, with D possibly being TRBD1 (5 bases). The CDR3 is 14 amino acids. Germline values: CDR1 SGDLS, CDR2 YYNGEE. Trimming cost V 6 bases and J 3 bases, with 15 bases left between them. The CDR3 nucleotides are TGTGCCAGCACTCGACGGGGGTGGGACACTGAAGCTTTCTTT. Residues: CASTRRGWDTEAFF.

The chain carries TRBV6-6 and TRBJ1-4; D is unresolved. The CDR3 has 14 amino acids. Trimming pared 6 bases from V and 0 bases from J, leaving 8 bases between. Germline values: CDR1 MNHNY, CDR2 SVGAGI (reference sequence). This CDR3 is CASSQGTTNEKLFF. CDR3 bases: TGTGCCAGCAGCCAAGGTACAACTAATGAAAAACTGTTTTTT.

J is TRBJ1-3 and V is TRBV6-5; D is unresolved. Trimming removed 7 bases from V and 1 base from J, with 2 bases in between. Germline values: CDR1 MNHEY, CDR2 SVGAGI. The length of the CDR3 is 11 residues. CDR3 sequence reads: CASTSGNTIYF. The CDR3 region has the DNA TGTGCCAGCACATCTGGAAACACCATATATTTT.

V gene TRBV25-1 combines with J gene TRBJ2-5; D is perhaps TRBD1 (6 bases). The CDR3 loop spans 15 amino acids. V was shortened by 6 bases and J by 5 bases, with 19 bases between the two germline ends. Germline V gives CDR1 MGHDK, CDR2 SYGVNS. The chain's CDR3 is CASSRPTGSGETQYF. Written as DNA, the CDR3 is TGTGCCAGCAGCCGTCCAACAGGGTCGGGTGAGACCCAGTACTTC.

J is TRBJ2-7 and V is TRBV28; 9 bases align to TRBD1. V was pared by 5 bases and J by 7 bases, with 9 bases of the junction left unmatched. The CDR3 sequence is 14 residues long. The germline CDR1 and CDR2 sequences are MDHEN and SYDVKM. The CDR3 spells CASSPQLGQGEQYF. For the CDR3, the DNA is TGTGCCAGCAGTCCTCAATTGGGACAGGGTGAGCAGTACTTC. Full variable domain (missing parts from reference TRBV28 and TRBJ2-7): DVKVTQSSRYLVKRTGEKVFLECVQDMDHENMFWYRQDPGLGLRLIYFSYDVKMKEKGDIPEGYSVSREKKERFSLILESASTNQTSMYLCASSPQLGQGEQYFGPGTRLTVT.

The V and J genes are TRBV6-1 and TRBJ1-2; D call uncertain. Per germline, CDR1 MNHNS and CDR2 SASEGT. V gave up 7 bases and J gave up 6 bases, with 18 bases separating them. The CDR3 runs to 14 residues. CDR3 bases: TGTGCCAGCACCCTTCGAAGGGAAATGAATGGCTACACCTTC. This gives the protein CASTLRREMNGYTF.

V gene TRBV10-2 combines with J gene TRBJ1-3; D is unresolved. The CDR3 extends over 15 amino acids. The V gene lost 3 bases and the J gene lost 2 bases, with 11 bases spanning the gap. Per germline, CDR1 WSHSY and CDR2 SAAADI. CDR3 residues: CASSDPRRTGNTIYF. DNA of the CDR3: TGCGCCAGCAGTGATCCCCGGAGAACTGGAAACACCATATATTTT.

The gene calls are TRBV20-1 and TRBJ1-2, with no clear D. CDR3 length: 11 residues. The V and J ends lost 6 bases and 4 bases respectively, with 9 bases between them. Germline assignment: CDR1 DFQATT and CDR2 SNEGSKA (reference sequence). The CDR3 region is CSAQERYGYTF. The DNA for the CDR3 is TGCAGTGCCCAAGAACGCTATGGCTACACCTTC.

V usage is TRBV5-6 and J usage is TRBJ1-5, with D perhaps matching TRBD1 (6 bases). V lost 1 base, J lost 3 bases, and 11 bases lay in between. The CDR3 sequence is 15 residues long. CDR1 and CDR2 from the germline V gene are SGHDT and YYEEEE. The CDR3 sequence is CASSLLDRNNQPQHF. The CDR3 DNA reads TGTGCCAGCAGCTTGTTAGACAGGAACAATCAGCCCCAGCATTTT.

V gene TRBV10-2 combines with J gene TRBJ2-3; tentatively, D is TRBD1 (6 bases). Trimming pared 3 bases from V and 0 bases from J, leaving 13 bases between. The CDR3 has 16 amino acids. CDR1 WSHSY and CDR2 SAAADI come from the germline V gene. This CDR3 reads CASSENQGGSTDTQYF. In DNA form, the CDR3 reads TGCGCCAGCAGTGAAAATCAAGGGGGTAGCACAGATACGCAGTATTTT.

The rearrangement uses TRBV7-2 and TRBJ2-7; D unresolved. V was clipped by 3 bases and J by 0 bases, with 6 bases between them. The CDR3 totals 13 residues. CDR1 and CDR2 from the germline V gene are SGHTA and FQGNSA. In DNA form, the CDR3 reads TGTGCCAGCAGCTTTACAAACTCCTACGAGCAGTACTTC. Amino acid sequence: CASSFTNSYEQYF.

This chain links TRBV5-1 with TRBJ1-2, with a weak D call TRBD1 (5 bases). This CDR3 is built from 14 residues. V was pared by 2 bases and J by 7 bases, with 15 bases between. From germline, CDR1 is SGHRS and CDR2 YFSETQ. The DNA for the CDR3 is TGCGCCAGCAGCTTTGGGCAGGGAATAGGTGGCTACACCTTC. This sequence encodes CASSFGQGIGGYTF.